This TCR beta chain derives from a study of CD8 T cells in ankylosing spondylitis. General study findings and limits: For ankylosing spondylitis blood, a TCR beta motif of about eight highly homologous variants appeared characteristic.

A note on this clonotype: No antigen is known for it.

Construction of TCR beta libraries was performed using quantitative 5'-RACE with molecular barcodes. TCRdb itself ran the 5' RACE reads through MiXCR, one entry per CDR3 protein. Seen here are fewer than 500,000 distinct CDR3 sequences, roughly 26% observed once, and the top ten hold 0.89%. This receptor was identified in a male donor with ankylosing spondylitis. What was sequenced was blood, either unsorted or a sorted T cell fraction (not recorded which).

The CDR3 bases are TGTGCCACCAGTTACCGCGCTCAGCCCCAGCATTTT. Encoded protein: CATSYRAQPQHF. V gene TRBV15 combines with J gene TRBJ1-5; D is undetermined. This CDR3 is 12 amino acids long. V was clipped by 6 bases and J by 6 bases, with 9 bases between them. Germline V gene data show CDR1 as LNHNV and CDR2 as YYDKDF (reference sequence).